This TCR beta chain was sequenced during a study of blood T cell repertoires in COVID-19. Whole-study context: Samples taken during acute and convalescent COVID-19 were collected in the United States, Italy and Spain.

CDR3 length: 17 residues. Seattle enrolled patients during active infection and tracked them longitudinally. In the authors' workflow: Reference gene primer amplification gave nucleated cell count estimates. Sequencing was performed with immunoSEQ multiplex PCR; in TCRdb, only in-frame clones are kept and a portion is missing. V and J calls and clone size are those listed in that table; D and trimming were worked out from the DNA. Among over 100,000 clones, roughly 87% were seen once, and the ten largest hold approximately 5%. This sequence originates from a woman aged 50 to 60 with COVID-19, enrolled during active disease. The sequenced sample was peripheral blood. V is TRBV21-1 and J is TRBJ1-4. TRBV21-1 is assigned pseudogene status. The CDR3 reads CASSKAGDKYGVEKLFF. In DNA form, the CDR3 reads TGTGCCAGCAGCAAAGCCGGGGATAAGTATGGTGTTGAAAAACTGTTTTTT.